The 9 T cell receptor beta chains given below trace back to one sample, sequenced in a study of T cells in women clearing cervical HPV infection. Repertoires were generated with immunoSEQ multiplex PCR, while TCRdb's copy carries only in-frame clones and drops some. The sample features roughly 34,000 clones, with about 6.8% in its top ten. Sample: blood buffy coat. The receptor source for this set is a woman aged 18 to 75 with a cervical HPV16 infection that either progressed to CIN3+ or cleared (not recorded which).

A note on this clone: The read gets to within 3 residues of the CDR3 end, and the germline J gene fills in the rest. The rearrangement uses TRBV20-1 and TRBJ2-1; 7 bases align to TRBD1. The ends lost 4 bases at V and 2 bases at J; junction bases unmatched: 8. This CDR3 contains 15 residues. From germline, CDR1 is DFQATT and CDR2 SNEGSKA (reference sequence). This chain's CDR3 is CSATADRDAYNEQFF. The sequenced CDR3 bases are TGCAGTGCTACCGCAGACAGGGATGCCTACAATGAG.

In the case of this clone: Coverage ceases 3 residues before the CDR3 finishes, and the germline J gene fills in the end. V is TRBV19 and J is TRBJ2-4; tentative D call: TRBD1 (6 bases). The CDR3 totals 16 residues. Germline V gives CDR1 LNHDA, CDR2 SQIVND (reference sequence). This chain's CDR3 is CASSPSDSRLNYGQYF. Partial CDR3 DNA: TGTGCCAGTAGCCCTTCGGACAGCCGTCTTAACTATGGT.

A note on this clone: The read is 3 residues too short to cover the CDR3 end, so that end is filled in from the germline J gene. Other DNA sequences in the same sample also yield this CDR3. The V call is TRBV18, the J call TRBJ1-6, with 8 bases aligning to TRBD1. CDR3 size: 16 residues. CDR1 and CDR2 (germline): KGHSH, LQKENI. V was clipped by 3 bases and J by 7 bases; unmatched bases: 8. The CDR3 loop reads CASSPPGQAGNSPLHF. The CDR3 DNA, read in part, is TGTGCCAGCTCACCCCCGGGACAGGCGGGGAATTCACCC.

For this clone: The CDR3 end is not reached by the read, which stops 3 residues before it; the germline J gene fills it in. This chain joins TRBV20-1 and TRBJ2-7, with 9 bases fitting TRBD1. Trimming at V came to 7 bases and at J to 4 bases, leaving 8 bases not matched to a gene. This CDR3 region has 13 residues. The V gene's germline CDR1 is DFQATT and CDR2 SNEGSKA (reference sequence). The DNA read from the CDR3 is TGCAGTGGTCAACAGGGGGCGGTATACGAG. Protein sequence: CSGQQGAVYE. The complete CDR3 protein is CSGQQGAVYEQYF.

Worth noting for this clone: The CDR3 end lies 3 residues beyond the end of the read and is filled in from the germline J gene. The chain couples TRBV19 to TRBJ1-1, with 7 bases identical to TRBD1. The CDR3 covers 14 residues. CDR1 LNHDA and CDR2 SQIVND come from the germline V gene (reference sequence). The trim removed 6 bases at V and 4 bases at J, leaving 8 bases unmatched. The CDR3 bases that were read are TGTGCCAGTAGGCCCCAGGGGGTTTCCACTGAA. This codes for CASRPQGVSTE. The entire CDR3 protein is CASRPQGVSTEAFF.

Comment on this clone: The read is 3 residues too short to cover the CDR3 end, so that end is filled in from the germline J gene. This chain connects TRBV12-3 or TRBV12-4 to TRBJ1-1; TRBD1 aligns across 12 bases. Trimming removed 5 bases from V and 5 bases from J; junction bases left unmatched: 12. This CDR3 is built from 17 residues. Partial CDR3 DNA: TGTGCCAGCAGTCCCGCCGGGACAGGGGGCTTGGGGACTGAA. Translating gives CASSPAGTGGLGTE. The whole CDR3 protein is CASSPAGTGGLGTEAFF.

As for this clone: The CDR3 end lies 3 residues beyond the end of the read and is filled in from the germline J gene. The rearrangement uses TRBV30 and TRBJ2-3; TRBD2 agrees at 11 bases. The V and J ends lost 0 bases and 8 bases, in that order; junction bases with no gene match: 7. CDR3 length equals 15 residues. Germline V gene sequence: CDR1 GTSNPN, CDR2 SVGIG (reference sequence). The CDR3 DNA, read in part, is TGTGCCTGGAGTGTTCGACTAGCGGGAAGCGGTACG. Protein product: CAWSVRLAGSGT. The full CDR3 protein reads CAWSVRLAGSGTQYF.

CDR3 region: CASSSYRSLTDTQYF. The CDR3 DNA, read in part, is TGCGCCAGCAGCTCATACAGGAGCCTCACAGATACG. The chain carries TRBV5-1 and TRBJ2-3; weak D call: TRBD1 (5 bases). From the germline J gene comes the end of the CDR3, since the read stops 3 residues before it. Germline V lookup: CDR1 SGHRS, CDR2 YFSETQ. The CDR3 spans 15 residues. Trimming took off 3 bases at V and 2 bases at J, with 13 bases between the two ends.

Comments on this clone: The DNA ends 3 residues before the CDR3 does, and the rest of the CDR3 is filled in from the germline J gene. This rearrangement joins TRBV7-9 to TRBJ2-1, with 9 positions matching TRBD1. Per germline, CDR1 SEHNR and CDR2 FQNEAQ (reference sequence). The trim removed 5 bases at V and 3 bases at J, leaving 5 bases unmatched. This CDR3 is built from 15 residues. The CDR3 protein is CASSLRDRDYNEQFF. The sequenced part of the CDR3 DNA is TGTGCCAGCAGCCTCCGGGACAGGGACTACAATGAG.